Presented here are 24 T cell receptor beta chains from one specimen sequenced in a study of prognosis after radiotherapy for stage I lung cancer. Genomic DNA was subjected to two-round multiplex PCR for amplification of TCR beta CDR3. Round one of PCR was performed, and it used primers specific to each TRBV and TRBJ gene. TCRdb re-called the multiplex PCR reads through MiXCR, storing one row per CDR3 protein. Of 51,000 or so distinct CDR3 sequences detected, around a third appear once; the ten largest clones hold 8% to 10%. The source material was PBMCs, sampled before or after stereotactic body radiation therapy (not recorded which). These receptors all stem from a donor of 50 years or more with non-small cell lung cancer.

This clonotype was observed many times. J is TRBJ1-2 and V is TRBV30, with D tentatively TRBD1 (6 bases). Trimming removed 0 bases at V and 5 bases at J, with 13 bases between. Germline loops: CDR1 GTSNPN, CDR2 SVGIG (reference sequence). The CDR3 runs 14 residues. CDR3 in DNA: TGTGCCTGGAGTGTAGGGGGGAGGTCGTATGGCTACACCTTC. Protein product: CAWSVGGRSYGYTF.

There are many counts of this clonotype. The CDR3 here is CASSLRPGQGDSPLHF. CDR3 sequence (DNA): TGTGCCAGCAGTTTAAGGCCGGGACAGGGAGATTCACCCCTCCACTTT. The chain carries TRBV28 and TRBJ1-6; 9 bases map to TRBD1. The CDR3 loop spans 16 amino acids. The germline V gene has CDR1 MDHEN and CDR2 SYDVKM. V dropped 2 bases and J dropped 8; count of bases not matched to a gene: 7. Supplemented by reference TRBV28 and TRBJ1-6, the full variable domain reads DVKVTQSSRYLVKRTGEKVFLECVQDMDHENMFWYRQDPGLGLRLIYFSYDVKMKEKGDIPEGYSVSREKKERFSLILESASTNQTSMYLCASSLRPGQGDSPLHFGNGTRLTVT.

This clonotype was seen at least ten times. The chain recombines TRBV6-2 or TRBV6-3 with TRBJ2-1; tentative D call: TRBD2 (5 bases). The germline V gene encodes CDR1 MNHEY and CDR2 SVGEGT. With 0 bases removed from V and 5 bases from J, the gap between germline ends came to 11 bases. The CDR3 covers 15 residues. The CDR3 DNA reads TGTGCCAGCAGTTACTCCCAGCTAGCTCACAATGAGCAGTTCTTC. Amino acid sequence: CASSYSQLAHNEQFF.

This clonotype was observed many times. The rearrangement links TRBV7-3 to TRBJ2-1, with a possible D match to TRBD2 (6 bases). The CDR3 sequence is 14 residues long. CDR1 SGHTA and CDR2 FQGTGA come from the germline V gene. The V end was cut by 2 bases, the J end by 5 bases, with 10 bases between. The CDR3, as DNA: TGTGCCAGCAGCTTACTCGGAGGGGACAATGAGCAGTTCTTC. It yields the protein CASSLLGGDNEQFF.

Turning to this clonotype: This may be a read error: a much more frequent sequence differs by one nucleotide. The CDR3 DNA reads TGTGCCAGCACAACAACCGCCTACAATGAGCAGTTCTTC. It encodes CASTTTAYNEQFF. The chain recombines TRBV28 with TRBJ2-1; D gene unclear. V was pared by 7 bases and J by 2 bases, with 9 bases between. Per germline, CDR1 MDHEN and CDR2 SYDVKM. CDR3 length: 13 amino acids.

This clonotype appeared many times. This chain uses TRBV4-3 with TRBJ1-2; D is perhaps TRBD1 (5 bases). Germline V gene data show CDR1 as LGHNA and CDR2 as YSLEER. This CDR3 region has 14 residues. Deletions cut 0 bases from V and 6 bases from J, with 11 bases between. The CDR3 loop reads CASSQDSGTHGYTF. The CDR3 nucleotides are TGCGCCAGCAGCCAAGACTCGGGGACCCATGGCTACACCTTC.

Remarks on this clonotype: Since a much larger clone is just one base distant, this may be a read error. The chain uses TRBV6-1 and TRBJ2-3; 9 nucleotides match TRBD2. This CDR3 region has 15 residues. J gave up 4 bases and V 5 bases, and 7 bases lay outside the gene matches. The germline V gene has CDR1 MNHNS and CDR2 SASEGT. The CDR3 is CASSRTWTSADTQYF. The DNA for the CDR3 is TGTGCCAGCAGTCGAACCTGGACTAGCGCAGATACGCAGTATTTT.

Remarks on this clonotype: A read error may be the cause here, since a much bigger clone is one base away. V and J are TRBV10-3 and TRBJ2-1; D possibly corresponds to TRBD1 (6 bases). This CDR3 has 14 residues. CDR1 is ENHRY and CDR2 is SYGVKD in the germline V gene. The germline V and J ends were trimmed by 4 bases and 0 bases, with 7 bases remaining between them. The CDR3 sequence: CAISGDNSYNEQFF. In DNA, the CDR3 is TGTGCCATCAGTGGGGACAACTCCTACAATGAGCAGTTCTTC.

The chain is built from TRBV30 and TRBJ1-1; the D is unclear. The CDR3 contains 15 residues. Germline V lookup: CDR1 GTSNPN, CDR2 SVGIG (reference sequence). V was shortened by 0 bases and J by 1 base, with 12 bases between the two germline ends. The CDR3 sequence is CAWSVGSPENTEAFF. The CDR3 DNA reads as TGTGCCTGGAGTGTAGGGTCACCCGAGAACACTGAAGCTTTCTTT.

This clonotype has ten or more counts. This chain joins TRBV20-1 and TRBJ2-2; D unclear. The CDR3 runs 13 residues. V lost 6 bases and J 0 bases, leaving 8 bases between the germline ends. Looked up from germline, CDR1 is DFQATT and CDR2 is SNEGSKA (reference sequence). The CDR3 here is CSAKTTNTGELFF. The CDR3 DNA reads TGCAGTGCCAAGACAACGAACACCGGGGAGCTGTTTTTT.

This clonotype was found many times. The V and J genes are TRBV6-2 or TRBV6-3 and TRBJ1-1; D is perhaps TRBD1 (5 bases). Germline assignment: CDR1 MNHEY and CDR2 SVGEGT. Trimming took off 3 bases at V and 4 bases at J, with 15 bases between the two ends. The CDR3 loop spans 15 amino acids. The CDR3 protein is CASSYPSQGSTEAFF. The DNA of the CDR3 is TGTGCCAGCAGTTATCCCTCCCAGGGATCCACTGAAGCTTTCTTT.

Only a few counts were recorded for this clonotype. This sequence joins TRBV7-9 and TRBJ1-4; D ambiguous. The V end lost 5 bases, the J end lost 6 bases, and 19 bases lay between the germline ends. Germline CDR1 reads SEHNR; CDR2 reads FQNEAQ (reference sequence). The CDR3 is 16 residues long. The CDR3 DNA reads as TGTGCCAGCAGCCGGCAAAGACCCCGGGAATATGAAAAACTGTTTTTT. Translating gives CASSRQRPREYEKLFF.

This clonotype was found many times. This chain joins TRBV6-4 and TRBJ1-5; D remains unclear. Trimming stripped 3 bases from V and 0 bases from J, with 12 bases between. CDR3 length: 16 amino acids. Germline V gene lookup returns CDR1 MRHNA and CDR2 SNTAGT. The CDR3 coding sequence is TGTGCCAGCAGTGATTGTAGGTCCGTTAGCAATCAGCCCCAGCATTTT. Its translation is CASSDCRSVSNQPQHF.

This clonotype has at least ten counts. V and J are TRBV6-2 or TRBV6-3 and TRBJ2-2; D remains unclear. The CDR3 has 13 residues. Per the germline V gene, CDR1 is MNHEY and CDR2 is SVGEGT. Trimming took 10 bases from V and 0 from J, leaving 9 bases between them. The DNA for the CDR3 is TGTGCCACCGGCAGTCCGAACACCGGGGAGCTGTTTTTT. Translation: CATGSPNTGELFF.

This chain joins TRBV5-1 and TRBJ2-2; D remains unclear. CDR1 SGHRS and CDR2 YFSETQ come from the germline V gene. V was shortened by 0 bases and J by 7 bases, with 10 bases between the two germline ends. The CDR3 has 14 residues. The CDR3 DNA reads TGCGCCAGCAGCTTGGAGGTGGGTCTCGGGGAGCTGTTTTTT. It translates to CASSLEVGLGELFF.

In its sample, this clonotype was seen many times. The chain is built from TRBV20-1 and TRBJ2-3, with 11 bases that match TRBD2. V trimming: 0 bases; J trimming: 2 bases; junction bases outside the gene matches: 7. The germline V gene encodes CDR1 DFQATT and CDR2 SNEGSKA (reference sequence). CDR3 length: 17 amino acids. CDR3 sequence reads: CSARDTGTSGSTDTQYF. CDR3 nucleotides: TGCAGTGCTAGAGATACCGGGACTAGCGGATCCACAGATACGCAGTATTTT.

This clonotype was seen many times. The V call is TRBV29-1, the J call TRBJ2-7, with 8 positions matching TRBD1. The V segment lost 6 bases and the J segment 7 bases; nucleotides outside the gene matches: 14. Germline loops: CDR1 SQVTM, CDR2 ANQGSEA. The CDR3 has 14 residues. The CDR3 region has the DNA TGCAGCGTCGGAATGGCAGGGGGCGCGAGGGAGCAGTACTTC. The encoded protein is CSVGMAGGAREQYF.

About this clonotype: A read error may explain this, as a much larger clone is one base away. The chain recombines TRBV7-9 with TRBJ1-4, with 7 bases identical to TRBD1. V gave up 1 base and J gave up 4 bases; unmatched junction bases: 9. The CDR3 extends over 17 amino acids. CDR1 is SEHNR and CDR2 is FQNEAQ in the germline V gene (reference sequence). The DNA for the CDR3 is TGTGCCAGCAGCTTAGTTTTAAGGGACAGTTATAATGAAAAACTGTTTTTT. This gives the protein CASSLVLRDSYNEKLFF.

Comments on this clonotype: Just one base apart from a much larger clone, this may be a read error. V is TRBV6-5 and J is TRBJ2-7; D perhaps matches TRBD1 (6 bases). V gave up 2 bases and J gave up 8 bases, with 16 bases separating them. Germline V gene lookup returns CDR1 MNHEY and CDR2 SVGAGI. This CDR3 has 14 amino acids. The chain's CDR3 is CASSYALNRAKQYF. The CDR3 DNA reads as TGTGCCAGCAGTTACGCCTTAAACAGGGCCAAGCAGTACTTC.

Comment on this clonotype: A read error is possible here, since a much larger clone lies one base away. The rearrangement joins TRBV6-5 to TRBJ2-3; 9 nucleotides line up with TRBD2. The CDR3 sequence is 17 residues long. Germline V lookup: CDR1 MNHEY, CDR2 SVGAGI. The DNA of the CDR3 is TGTGCCAGCAGTTACTCGATCGGCGGGAGGGGCACAGATAAGCAGTATTTT. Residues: CASSYSIGGRGTDKQYF.

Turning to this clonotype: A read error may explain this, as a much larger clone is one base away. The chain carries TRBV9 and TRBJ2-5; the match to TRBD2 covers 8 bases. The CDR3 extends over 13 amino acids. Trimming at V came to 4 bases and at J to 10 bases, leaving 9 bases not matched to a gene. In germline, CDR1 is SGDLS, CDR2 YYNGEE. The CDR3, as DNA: TGTGCCAGCAGCTTAGCCGACGGGGGGGACCAGTACTTC. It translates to CASSLADGGDQYF.

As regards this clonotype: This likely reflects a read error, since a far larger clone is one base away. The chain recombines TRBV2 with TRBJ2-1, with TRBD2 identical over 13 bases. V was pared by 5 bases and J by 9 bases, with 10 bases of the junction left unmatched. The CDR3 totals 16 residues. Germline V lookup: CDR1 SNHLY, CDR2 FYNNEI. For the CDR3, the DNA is TGTGCCAGCAGTTGGGGACTAGCGGGATTTCGTAGTGAGCAGTTCTTC. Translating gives CASSWGLAGFRSEQFF.

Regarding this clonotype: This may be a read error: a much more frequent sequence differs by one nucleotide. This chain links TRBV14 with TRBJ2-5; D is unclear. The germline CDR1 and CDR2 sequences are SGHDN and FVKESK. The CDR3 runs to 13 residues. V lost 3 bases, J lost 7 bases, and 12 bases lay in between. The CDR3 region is CASSQVGASTQYF. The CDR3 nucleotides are TGTGCCAGCAGCCAGGTAGGTGCTTCGACCCAGTACTTC.

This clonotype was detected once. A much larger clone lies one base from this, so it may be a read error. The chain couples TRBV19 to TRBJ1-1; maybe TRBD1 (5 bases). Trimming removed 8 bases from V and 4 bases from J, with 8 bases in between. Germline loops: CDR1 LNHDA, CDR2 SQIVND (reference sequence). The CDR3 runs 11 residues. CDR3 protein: CASCRGTEAFF. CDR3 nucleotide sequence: TGTGCCAGTTGTAGGGGCACTGAAGCTTTCTTT.